This TCR beta chain appears in the sequencing data of a study of blood T cell repertoires in COVID-19. For the study at large: COVID-19 samples, acute and convalescent, were from the United States, Italy and Spain.

Only in-frame clones appear in the TCRdb table, and some are missing; sequencing was by immunoSEQ multiplex PCR. This sample yields 55,000 to 75,000 clones, of which roughly 80% are seen a single time; roughly a tenth belongs to the top ten. V gave up 5 bases and J gave up 1 base; unmatched junction bases: 7. Germline V gene data show CDR1 as SGHNT and CDR2 as YENEEA. The CDR3 loop spans 16 amino acids. Sample: peripheral blood. This chain connects TRBV11-3 to TRBJ2-5, with 10 bases that match TRBD1. The origin of this receptor is a man older than 75 with COVID-19, enrolled during active disease. The CDR3 is CASSLGQGVFQETQYF. The CDR3, as DNA: TGTGCCAGCAGCCTCGGACAGGGGGTGTTCCAAGAGACCCAGTACTTC.